Presented here are 10 T cell receptor beta chains from one specimen sequenced in a study of blood T cell repertoires in COVID-19. The protocol was immunoSEQ multiplex PCR, while the TCRdb copy is restricted to in-frame clones and leaves out a portion. The table lists roughly 250,000 clones, approximately 87% of them singletons, with around 9.2% in the top ten. The specimen was peripheral blood. These receptors originate from a human donor in a cohort sampled during active COVID-19.

The chain uses TRBV4-2 and TRBJ2-3; 11 positions agree with TRBD2. This CDR3 is built from 19 residues. With V trimmed by 1 base and J by 4 bases, 13 bases remained unmatched. Germline V CDR1 and CDR2: LGHNA, YNFKEQ. The CDR3 reads CASSQGGNSGGAWADTQYF. The CDR3 DNA follows: TGTGCCAGCAGCCAAGGCGGAAATAGCGGGGGGGCTTGGGCAGATACGCAGTATTTT.

This clone was recorded once. This chain links TRBV5-1 with TRBJ2-2; perhaps TRBD2 as D (6 bases). Germline CDR1 SGHRS, CDR2 YFSETQ. The CDR3 has 16 amino acids. The V end was cut by 1 base, the J end by 6 bases, with 16 bases between. The CDR3 spells CASSLSVTGVAGELFF. The CDR3 DNA is TGCGCCAGCAGCTTGTCCGTCACGGGGGTCGCCGGGGAGCTGTTTTTT. Looking up the rest from reference TRBV5-1 and TRBJ2-2 gives the full variable domain: KAGVTQTPRYLIKTRGQQVTLSCSPISGHRSVSWYQQTPGQGLQFLFEYFSETQRNKGNFPGRFSGRQFSNSRSEMNVSTLELGDSALYLCASSLSVTGVAGELFFGEGSRLTVL.

The J gene is TRBJ1-6, the V gene TRBV6-5, with 7 bases lining up with TRBD1. In germline, CDR1 is MNHEY, CDR2 SVGAGI. CDR3 size: 13 residues. The ends lost 2 bases at V and 10 bases at J; junction bases unmatched: 2. The CDR3 DNA follows: TGTGCCAGCAGTTACGAGGGGGCCTCACCCCTCCACTTT. Translation gives CASSYEGASPLHF.

The chain's CDR3 is CASSLRVQGEAFF. CDR3 coding DNA: TGCGCCAGCAGCTTGAGGGTGCAGGGGGAAGCTTTCTTT. The gene calls are TRBV5-1 and TRBJ1-1; maybe TRBD1 (6 bases). The V gene lost 1 base and the J gene lost 8 bases, with 12 bases spanning the gap. The CDR3 is 13 amino acids. In germline, CDR1 is SGHRS, CDR2 YFSETQ.

The J gene is TRBJ2-1, the V gene TRBV12-5; no definite D call. Germline V gives CDR1 LGHNT, CDR2 FRNRAP. The CDR3 covers 12 residues. The V and J ends lost 6 bases and 16 bases respectively, with 19 bases between them. The CDR3 is CASGRDFGLRFF. CDR3 DNA: TGTGCTAGTGGCCGCGACTTTGGGTTAAGATTCTTC.

This clone was found once. This chain uses TRBV2 with TRBJ1-4, with D unresolved. Between the trimmed V and J ends, which lost 6 bases and 5 bases, there was a span of 7 bases. The CDR3 has 12 amino acids. The V gene's germline CDR1 is SNHLY and CDR2 FYNNEI. Here the CDR3 DNA reads TGTGCCAGCAGACTGATGAATGAAAAACTGTTTTTT. Protein product: CASRLMNEKLFF.

The J gene is TRBJ2-3, the V gene TRBV20-1, with 16 bases that match TRBD2. Per the germline V gene, CDR1 is DFQATT and CDR2 is SNEGSKA (reference sequence). The CDR3 consists of 18 residues. The junction had 10 bases not matched to a gene; V was cut back by 3 bases and J by 4 bases. CDR3 nucleotide sequence: TGCAGTGCTAGTAGTGGGGGACTAGCGGGAGGGAGGGCAGATACGCAGTATTTT. Translation: CSASSGGLAGGRADTQYF.

This clone was detected only a few times. V is TRBV7-2 and J is TRBJ1-3, with TRBD1 matching 8 bases. CDR3 length: 15 amino acids. CDR1 is SGHTA, CDR2 FQGNSA, per germline. The trim removed 3 bases at V and 2 bases at J, leaving 3 bases unmatched. CDR3 in DNA: TGTGCCAGCAGCTTTCAGGACAGGGCTGGAAACACCATATATTTT. Translating gives CASSFQDRAGNTIYF. Together with reference TRBV7-2 and TRBJ1-3, the CDR3 gives the full variable domain: GAGVSQSPSNKVTEKGKDVELRCDPISGHTALYWYRQSLGQGLEFLIYFQGNSAPDKSGLPSDRFSAERTGGSVSTLTIQRTQQEDSAVYLCASSFQDRAGNTIYFGEGSWLTVV.

This chain uses TRBV7-2 with TRBJ2-5, with D possibly matching TRBD1 (5 bases). The length of the CDR3 is 19 residues. Per germline, CDR1 SGHTA and CDR2 FQGNSA. Between the trimmed V and J ends, which lost 2 bases and 2 bases, there was a span of 24 bases. The CDR3 DNA follows: TGTGCCAGCAGCTTATGGCCCTATGGCCTCGACAGACCTCAAGAGACCCAGTACTTC. It specifies CASSLWPYGLDRPQETQYF.

This clone was seen only a few times. The rearrangement joins TRBV6-6 to TRBJ1-2, with 9 nucleotides matching TRBD1. V lost 6 bases, J lost 7 bases, and 6 bases stayed unmatched. Germline V CDR1 and CDR2: MNHNY, SVGAGI (reference sequence). The CDR3 runs to 13 residues. The CDR3 coding sequence is TGTGCCAGCAGCCAAACAGGGGGCAGTGGCTACACCTTC. Its protein is CASSQTGGSGYTF.